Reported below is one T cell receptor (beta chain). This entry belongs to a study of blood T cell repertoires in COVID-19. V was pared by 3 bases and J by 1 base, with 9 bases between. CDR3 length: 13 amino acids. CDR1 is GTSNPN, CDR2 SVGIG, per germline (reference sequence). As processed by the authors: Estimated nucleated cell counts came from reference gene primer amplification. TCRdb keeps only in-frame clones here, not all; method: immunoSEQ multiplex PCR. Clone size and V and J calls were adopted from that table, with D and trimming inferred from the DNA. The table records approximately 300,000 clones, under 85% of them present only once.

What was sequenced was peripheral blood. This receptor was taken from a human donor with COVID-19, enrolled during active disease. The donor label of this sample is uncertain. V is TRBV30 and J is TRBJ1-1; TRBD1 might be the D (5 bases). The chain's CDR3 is CAWRPTENTEAFF. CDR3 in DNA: TGTGCCTGGAGGCCGACAGAGAACACTGAAGCTTTCTTT.